This T cell receptor (beta chain) was sequenced for a study of tumor-infiltrating lymphocytes in primary liver carcinoma (dated by TCRdb to about 2017). Some background on the complete study: Four or five patients with histopathologically diagnosed primary liver carcinoma underwent surgical resection in China between late 2015 and March 2016. Repertoires from technical replicates were highly reproducible, with mean shared-clone rates roughly 0.87 and correlation coefficients above 0.98. The five patients had tumors staged T1-T3 N0M0, with maximum diameters ranging from about 4.2 to 10 cm. A total of some 35 specimens from 5 patients went through TCRbeta repertoire sequencing, namely 25 tumor regions, 5 adjacent noncancerous liver tissues and 5 peripheral blood samples. TCRbeta repertoire sequencing, expression microarrays and whole-exome sequencing were combined in the study across five regions of each liver tumor, with adjacent normal tissue and blood also included. Roughly 3.65 to 7.13 million productive TCRbeta reads were obtained per sample, and no significant difference in read depth was found between tissue types. Hepatocellular carcinoma (four) or combined HCC and intrahepatic cholangiocarcinoma (one) was present in the five patients, who were three men and two women aged 30 to 69 years. The investigation overall reported the following: Because sequencing covered only the TCR beta chain and unpaired alpha chains were not captured, true repertoire diversity is likely underestimated. Repertoire overlap was higher between tumor regions (mean about 36%) than tumor-adjacent (around 17%) or tumor-blood (about 14%) pairs, consistent with antigen-driven expansion. Compared with blood, tumors had a significantly larger share of the repertoire taken up by the top 250 clones (p = 0.039). The study included only five patients, and the authors note findings should be validated in a larger study. Bulk unsorted samples precluded comparing CD4+ and CD8+ T cell repertoires.

Starting from approximately 500 ng total RNA, TCRbeta-specific cDNA was produced by reverse transcription with a constant-region primer and ProtoScript II reverse transcriptase. The TCRbeta libraries were prepared through three rounds of nested multiplex PCR following a slightly modified ARM-PCR procedure. Sample barcodes and Illumina adapters were attached in a final 25-cycle PCR using Deep VentR polymerase. Before sequencing, amplicons of 200-500 bp were gel-purified using a QIAquick gel extraction kit. An Illumina HiSeq 2500 was used to sequence the TCRbeta amplicons with 250-bp paired-end reads. As for the authors' bioinformatics: Reads were quality-trimmed with Trimmomatic v0.33, and paired reads were merged with FLASH v1.2.11 to recover full CDR3 sequences. V, D and J germline segments were assigned to the rearranged TCRbeta sequences by MiGEC v1.2.1b. Clonotype statistics and Shannon-Wiener diversity indices were calculated with VDJtools v1.0.0. To cut down on sampling bias, every analysis after diversity analysis relied on just the 250 most abundant clonotypes from each sample. TCRdb redid the processing of the public reads, applying fastp at Q25 and MiXCR, and retained in-frame beta chains. Every entry covers one CDR3 protein and lists the most common genes and DNA from its rows. In this record, the V and J calls reflect TCRdb's handling and not the investigators' own analysis. This sample lists 150,000 to 200,000 distinct CDR3 sequences; 65% were detected once. The ten largest make up under 7.5% of the sample.

This clonotype has a handful of counts. Its antigen is unknown. The record has no base qualities; no much larger clone is one base away. TRIzol reagent was used to extract blood RNA from unsorted whole blood, while the DNeasy Blood & Tissue kit provided the germline DNA. At the time of sampling, the patients had chronic HBV infection and had not received any treatment. Before surgery, approximately 4.3 milliliters of peripheral blood were drawn into K2EDTA tubes. The TCR comes from a woman aged 55-70 years with primary liver carcinoma and hepatitis B virus infection. Material for sequencing was peripheral blood.

The CDR3 protein sequence reads: CASSFTSLGSGELFF. The bases read TGCGCCAGCAGCTTTACTAGCCTTGGCTCCGGGGAGCTGTTTTTT. The sequence links TRBV5-1 to TRBJ2-2, with a tentative D gene TRBD2 over 6 matching bases. Inclusive of the bounding cysteine and phenylalanine, the CDR3 is 15 residues long. Just CDR3 DNA is preserved here, 45 bases in frame from base 1. Based on the germline V gene, the CDR1 and CDR2 sequences are SGHRS and YFSETQ. Deletion took 2 bases off V and 6 bases off J, with a span of 14 bases between the germline ends. Beyond the CDR3, the reference TRBV5-1 and TRBJ2-2 genes provide the residues; the full variable domain reads: KAGVTQTPRYLIKTRGQQVTLSCSPISGHRSVSWYQQTPGQGLQFLFEYFSETQRNKGNFPGRFSGRQFSNSRSEMNVSTLELGDSALYLCASSFTSLGSGELFFGEGSRLTVL.